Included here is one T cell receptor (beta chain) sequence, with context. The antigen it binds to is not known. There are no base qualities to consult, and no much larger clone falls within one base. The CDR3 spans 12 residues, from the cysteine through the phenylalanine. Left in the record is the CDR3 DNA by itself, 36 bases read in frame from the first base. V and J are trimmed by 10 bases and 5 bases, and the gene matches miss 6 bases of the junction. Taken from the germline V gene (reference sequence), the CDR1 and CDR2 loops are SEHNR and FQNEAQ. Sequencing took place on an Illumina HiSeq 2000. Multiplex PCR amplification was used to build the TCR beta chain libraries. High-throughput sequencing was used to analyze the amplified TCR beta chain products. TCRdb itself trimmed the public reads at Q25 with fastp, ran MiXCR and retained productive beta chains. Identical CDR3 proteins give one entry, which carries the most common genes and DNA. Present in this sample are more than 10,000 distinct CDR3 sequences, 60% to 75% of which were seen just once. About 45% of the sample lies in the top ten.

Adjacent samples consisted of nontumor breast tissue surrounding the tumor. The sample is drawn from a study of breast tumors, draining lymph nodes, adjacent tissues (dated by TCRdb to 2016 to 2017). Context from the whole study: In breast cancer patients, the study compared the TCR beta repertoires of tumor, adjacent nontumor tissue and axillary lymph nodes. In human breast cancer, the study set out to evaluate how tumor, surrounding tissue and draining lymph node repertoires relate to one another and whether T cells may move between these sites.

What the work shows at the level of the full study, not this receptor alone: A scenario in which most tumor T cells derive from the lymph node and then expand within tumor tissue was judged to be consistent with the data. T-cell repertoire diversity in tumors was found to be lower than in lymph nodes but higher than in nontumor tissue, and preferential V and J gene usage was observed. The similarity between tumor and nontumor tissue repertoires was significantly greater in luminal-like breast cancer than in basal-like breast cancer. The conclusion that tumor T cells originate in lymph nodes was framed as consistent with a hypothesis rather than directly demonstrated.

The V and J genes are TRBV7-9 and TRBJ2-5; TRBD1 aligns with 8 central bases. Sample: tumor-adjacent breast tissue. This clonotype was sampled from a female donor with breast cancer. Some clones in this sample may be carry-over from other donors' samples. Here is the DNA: TGTGCCATCAAGACAGGGGAGGAGACCCAGTACTTC. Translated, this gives CAIKTGEETQYF. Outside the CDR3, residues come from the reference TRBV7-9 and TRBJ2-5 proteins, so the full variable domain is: DTGVSQNPRHKITKRGQNVTFRCDPISEHNRLYWYRQTLGQGPEFLTYFQNEAQLEKSRLLSDRFSAERPKGSFSTLEIQRTEQGDSAMYLCAIKTGEETQYFGPGTRLLVL.